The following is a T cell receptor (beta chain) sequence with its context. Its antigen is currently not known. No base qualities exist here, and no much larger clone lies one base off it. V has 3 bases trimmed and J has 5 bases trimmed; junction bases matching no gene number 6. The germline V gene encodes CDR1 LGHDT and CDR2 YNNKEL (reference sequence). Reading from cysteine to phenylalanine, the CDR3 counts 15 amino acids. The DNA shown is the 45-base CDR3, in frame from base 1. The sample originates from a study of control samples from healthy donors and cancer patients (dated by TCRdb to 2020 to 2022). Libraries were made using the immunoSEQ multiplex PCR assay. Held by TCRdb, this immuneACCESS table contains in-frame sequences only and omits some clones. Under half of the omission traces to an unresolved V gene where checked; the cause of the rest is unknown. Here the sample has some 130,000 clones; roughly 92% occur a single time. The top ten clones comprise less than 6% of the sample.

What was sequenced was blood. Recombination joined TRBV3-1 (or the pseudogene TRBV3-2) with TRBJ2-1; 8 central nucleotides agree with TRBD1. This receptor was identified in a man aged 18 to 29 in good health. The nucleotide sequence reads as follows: TGTGCCAGCAGCCAGACAGGGGAAGCACACAATGAGCAGTTCTTC. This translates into CASSQTGEAHNEQFF.